A single sample gave rise to the 12 T cell receptor beta chains below, sequenced in a study of T cells after yellow fever vaccination. From the 5' RACE reads, TCRdb called clonotypes with MiXCR, one entry per CDR3 protein. This table holds a few hundred thousand distinct CDR3 sequences, 12% found once. The sample consisted of CD4+ T cells sorted from PBMCs, taken 15 days after the yellow fever booster vaccination. Source of these receptors: a man aged 18 to 30 who received the YFV17D yellow fever vaccine.

CDR3 protein: CASSMVGGEKLFF. CDR3 nucleotide sequence: TGTGCCAGCAGCATGGTAGGGGGTGAAAAACTGTTTTTT. The V call is TRBV7-2, the J call TRBJ1-4; D perhaps matches TRBD1 (6 bases). Germline values: CDR1 SGHTA, CDR2 FQGNSA. The V and J ends lost 5 bases and 7 bases respectively, with 11 bases between them. The CDR3 is 13 residues long.

This clonotype has only a few counts. The genes are TRBV20-1 and TRBJ2-3; D might be TRBD1 or TRBD2, each matching 7 bases. Looked up from germline, CDR1 is DFQATT and CDR2 is SNEGSKA (reference sequence). The length of the CDR3 is 15 residues. V shed 6 bases and J shed 4 bases, with 20 bases lying between them. The CDR3 sequence is CSALRGGRISDTQYF. CDR3 coding DNA: TGCAGTGCCCTCAGGGGGGGCCGAATCTCAGATACGCAGTATTTT.

This clonotype came up a few times. Written as DNA, the CDR3 is TGCAGTGCTCGAGGAGGGGCGGGCACAGATACGCAGTATTTT. Protein product: CSARGGAGTDTQYF. The rearrangement uses TRBV20-1 and TRBJ2-3; a possible D gene is TRBD2 (6 bases). Trimming pared 5 bases from V and 1 base from J, leaving 13 bases between. This CDR3 has 14 amino acids. Germline-derived CDR1 and CDR2 are DFQATT and SNEGSKA (reference sequence).

This clonotype was counted between two and nine times. The genes are TRBV11-2 and TRBJ2-5, with D maybe TRBD1 (5 bases). V was pared by 5 bases and J by 0 bases, with 16 bases between. The CDR3 totals 16 residues. From germline, CDR1 is SGHAT and CDR2 FQNNGV. The CDR3 is CASSHRIDGYQETQYF. CDR3 coding DNA: TGTGCCAGCAGCCACAGGATAGATGGGTACCAAGAGACCCAGTACTTC. The whole variable domain, remainder taken from reference TRBV11-2 and TRBJ2-5, is EAGVAQSPRYKIIEKRQSVAFWCNPISGHATLYWYQQILGQGPKLLIQFQNNGVVDDSQLPKDRFSAERLKGVDSTLKIQPAKLEDSAVYLCASSHRIDGYQETQYFGPGTRLLVL.

This clonotype was seen a few times. The V gene is TRBV5-4, the J gene TRBJ1-1; 7 nucleotides align to TRBD1. After removal of 4 bases from V and 0 bases from J, the junction contained 6 bases not matched to a gene. The length of the CDR3 is 15 residues. Germline V gene sequence: CDR1 SGHNT, CDR2 YYREEE (reference sequence). The CDR3 nucleotides read TGTGCCAGCAGCCCCCCTGGACAGGTGAACACTGAAGCTTTCTTT. Protein sequence: CASSPPGQVNTEAFF.

The chain is built from TRBV5-1 and TRBJ1-6; 7 bases match TRBD1. The CDR3 runs to 14 residues. The germline V gene encodes CDR1 SGHRS and CDR2 YFSETQ. V gave up 3 bases and J gave up 5 bases; unmatched junction bases: 2. The CDR3 region has the DNA TGCGCCAGCAGCTCTACAGGGGATAATTCACCCCTCCACTTT. Translated, it gives CASSSTGDNSPLHF.

The CDR3 loop reads CASRTQGAGVEAFF. Written as DNA, the CDR3 is TGTGCCAGCAGAACCCAGGGGGCCGGGGTTGAAGCTTTCTTT. This chain uses TRBV25-1 with TRBJ1-1, with 8 positions matching TRBD1. The germline V gene has CDR1 MGHDK and CDR2 SYGVNS. There are 14 residues in the CDR3. V lost 6 bases and J lost 7; bases outside the gene matches: 10.

V and J are TRBV7-8 and TRBJ2-5; possibly TRBD2 for D (5 bases). V lost 5 bases and J 5 bases, leaving 15 bases between the germline ends. Germline-derived CDR1 and CDR2 are SGHVS and FQNEAQ. The CDR3 covers 14 residues. The DNA for the CDR3 is TGTGCCAGCAGCCGCAGGACTGTGGGGGAGACCCAGTACTTC. This sequence encodes CASSRRTVGETQYF.

The table lists this clonotype with many counts. The chain combines TRBV12-3 or TRBV12-4 with TRBJ2-5, with a weak D call TRBD2 (6 bases). The CDR3 is 15 amino acids. The V end lost 7 bases, the J end lost 7 bases, and 22 bases lay between the germline ends. CDR3: CASTELRDSPGTQYF. The CDR3 DNA is TGTGCCAGCACCGAACTCCGGGACTCTCCGGGGACCCAGTACTTC.

This chain's CDR3 is CASSPRGPYEQYF. DNA of the CDR3: TGTGCCAGCAGCCCACGAGGGCCCTACGAGCAGTACTTC. This sequence joins TRBV7-9 and TRBJ2-7, with D maybe TRBD2 (5 bases). The CDR3 runs to 13 residues. From germline, CDR1 is SEHNR and CDR2 FQNEAQ (reference sequence). V lost 5 bases and J 2 bases, leaving 10 bases between the germline ends.

The chain carries TRBV7-9 and TRBJ1-1; tentative D call: TRBD1 (6 bases). The CDR3 consists of 15 residues. CDR1 and CDR2 (germline): SEHNR, FQNEAQ (reference sequence). Deletions cut 5 bases from V and 2 bases from J, with 15 bases between. CDR3 bases: TGTGCCAGCAGCCCGATTGAGGGGGGCAACACTGAAGCTTTCTTT. This encodes CASSPIEGGNTEAFF.

The chain links TRBV4-3 to TRBJ2-1; D is uncertain. V shed 4 bases and J shed 8 bases, with 9 bases lying between them. Germline values: CDR1 LGHNA, CDR2 YSLEER. The CDR3 runs 12 residues. In DNA, the CDR3 is TGCGCCAGCAGCCTAGTGCAGGATGAGCAGTTCTTC. Translating gives CASSLVQDEQFF.